Shown below are 15 T cell receptor beta chains from a single sample sequenced in a study of blood T cell repertoires in COVID-19. TCRdb's table, derived via immunoSEQ multiplex PCR, lists solely in-frame clones and lacks some. The table lists approximately 150,000 clones, 65% to 85% of them singletons. The sequenced material came from peripheral blood. These receptors were taken from an older woman with acute or convalescent COVID-19.

The J gene is TRBJ2-1, the V gene TRBV18, with TRBD2 as a possible D gene (6 bases). Trimming took off 3 bases at V and 7 bases at J, with 7 bases between the two ends. Germline V gene lookup returns CDR1 KGHSH and CDR2 LQKENI. CDR3 length equals 12 residues. The CDR3 here is CASSPGLNEQFF. The CDR3 nucleotides read TGTGCCAGCTCACCGGGACTTAATGAGCAGTTCTTC.

The chain combines TRBV29-1 with TRBJ1-1; TRBD1 matches at 8 bases. This CDR3 is built from 13 residues. The trim removed 5 bases at V and 3 bases at J, leaving 5 bases unmatched. In germline, CDR1 is SQVTM, CDR2 ANQGSEA. The DNA of the CDR3 is TGCAGCGTTACCCAGGGGGCGGACACTGAAGCTTTCTTT. Translated: CSVTQGADTEAFF.

This chain connects TRBV7-2 to TRBJ2-1; 7 nucleotides agree with TRBD2. The CDR3 is 16 residues long. Germline CDR1 is SGHTA and CDR2 is FQGNSA. Losses at the gene ends were 3 bases for V and 5 bases for J; bases not matched to a gene: 10. CDR3 coding DNA: TGTGCCAGCAGCTTCTTAGGACTAGTCAGCCACAATGAGCAGTTCTTC. Its protein is CASSFLGLVSHNEQFF.

The table lists this clone with a count of one. The rearrangement links TRBV7-9 to TRBJ1-1; D is unresolved. This CDR3 has 14 residues. The germline CDR1 and CDR2 sequences are SEHNR and FQNEAQ (reference sequence). V dropped 1 base and J dropped 3 bases, with 9 bases sitting between them. In DNA, the CDR3 is TGTGCCAGCAGCTTAGGGACTTTTGACACTGAAGCTTTCTTT. Translated, it gives CASSLGTFDTEAFF.

This chain links TRBV19 with TRBJ1-3; D uncertain. The CDR3 has 16 amino acids. Germline V lookup: CDR1 LNHDA, CDR2 SQIVND (reference sequence). Trimming pared 5 bases from V and 0 bases from J, leaving 14 bases between. The CDR3 is CASSSWELYSGNTIYF. The CDR3 nucleotides are TGTGCCAGTAGTTCTTGGGAGCTCTACTCTGGAAACACCATATATTTT.

The CDR3 is CASGLALAGRSSGNSPLHF. For the CDR3, the DNA is TGTGCTAGTGGTTTGGCACTAGCGGGGAGGAGCTCGGGCAATTCACCCCTCCACTTT. The V call is TRBV12-5, the J call TRBJ1-6; D is uncertain. This CDR3 comprises 19 residues. The germline gives CDR1 LGHNT, CDR2 FRNRAP. The ends were cut back, 1 base at V and 7 bases at J, with 23 bases in the middle.

This clone was seen many times. The chain recombines TRBV7-9 with TRBJ1-1; D is perhaps TRBD1 (5 bases). With 4 bases removed from V and 2 bases from J, the gap between germline ends came to 14 bases. Germline V lookup: CDR1 SEHNR, CDR2 FQNEAQ (reference sequence). The CDR3 has 15 residues. CDR3 nucleotides: TGTGCCAGCAGCTCGACCATTCAGGGTAACACTGAAGCTTTCTTT. Its translation is CASSSTIQGNTEAFF.

The V gene is TRBV28, the J gene TRBJ1-2; 7 bases are a match to TRBD1. The CDR3 totals 15 residues. Per the germline V gene, CDR1 is MDHEN and CDR2 is SYDVKM. V gave up 3 bases and J gave up 1 base; unmatched junction bases: 5. The CDR3 loop is CASSFFPGGNYGYTF. Written as DNA, the CDR3 is TGTGCCAGCAGTTTTTTCCCAGGGGGTAACTATGGCTACACCTTC.

The chain employs TRBV3-1 (or the pseudogene TRBV3-2) and TRBJ2-7, with 7 bases identical to TRBD2. Trimming took 7 bases from V and 4 from J; bases not matched to a gene: 7. CDR3 size: 13 residues. Germline CDR1 reads LGHDT; CDR2 reads YNNKEL (reference sequence). Written as DNA, the CDR3 is TGTGCCAGCACCCCCGGGGGACTATACGAGCAGTACTTC. It codes for CASTPGGLYEQYF.

Only one count was recorded for this clone. The rearrangement joins TRBV30 to TRBJ1-2, with D perhaps matching TRBD1 (6 bases). The germline V gene encodes CDR1 GTSNPN and CDR2 SVGIG (reference sequence). The germline V and J ends were trimmed by 4 bases and 3 bases, with 15 bases remaining between them. The CDR3 is made up of 14 amino acids. As DNA, the CDR3 is TGTGCCTGGAAGGGGGAAGGGGGGGACTATGGCTACACCTTC. It codes for CAWKGEGGDYGYTF.

The chain uses TRBV30 and TRBJ1-2; TRBD1 matches at 9 bases. CDR1 is GTSNPN and CDR2 is SVGIG in the germline V gene (reference sequence). Trimming at V came to 8 bases and at J to 8 bases, leaving 6 bases not matched to a gene. This CDR3 region has 11 residues. This chain's CDR3 is CAKRTGVGYTF. In DNA form, the CDR3 reads TGTGCCAAGAGGACAGGGGTCGGCTACACCTTC.

The chain employs TRBV18 and TRBJ1-1; D is possibly TRBD1 (5 bases). V lost 5 bases to trimming and J lost 3 bases, with 13 bases between them. Germline V gives CDR1 KGHSH, CDR2 LQKENI. The CDR3 loop spans 14 amino acids. CDR3 in amino acids: CASSGLPGYTEAFF. DNA for the CDR3: TGTGCCAGCTCAGGGCTTCCAGGGTACACTGAAGCTTTCTTT.

The chain combines TRBV28 with TRBJ2-3; 10 nucleotides line up with TRBD2. Losses at the gene ends were 9 bases for V and 5 bases for J; bases not matched to a gene: 5. In germline, CDR1 is MDHEN, CDR2 SYDVKM. The CDR3 runs 13 residues. The CDR3 DNA is TGTGCCAGTTATAGACTAGCGGGAGATACGCAGTATTTT. Translating gives CASYRLAGDTQYF. The variable domain in full, completed from reference TRBV28 and TRBJ2-3, reads DVKVTQSSRYLVKRTGEKVFLECVQDMDHENMFWYRQDPGLGLRLIYFSYDVKMKEKGDIPEGYSVSREKKERFSLILESASTNQTSMYLCASYRLAGDTQYFGPGTRLTVL.

V and J are TRBV3-1 (or the pseudogene TRBV3-2) and TRBJ2-7; TRBD2 agrees at 11 bases. The V gene end was trimmed by 4 bases and the J gene end by 6 bases; junction bases not matched to a gene: 8. The CDR3 is 15 amino acids. Per the germline V gene, CDR1 is LGHDT and CDR2 is YNNKEL (reference sequence). In nucleotides, the CDR3 is TGTGCCAGCAGCCCGGGACTAGCGGCCCTCTCCGAGCAGTACTTC. This gives the protein CASSPGLAALSEQYF.

Only one count was recorded for this clone. This chain uses TRBV9 with TRBJ2-4, with 7 bases fitting TRBD1. The CDR3 spans 14 residues. Germline CDR1 is SGDLS and CDR2 is YYNGEE. Losses at the gene ends were 4 bases for V and 12 bases for J; bases not matched to a gene: 13. The chain's CDR3 is CASSLQGQSDTQYF. Here the CDR3 DNA reads TGTGCCAGCAGCCTCCAGGGACAGTCTGACACTCAGTACTTC.